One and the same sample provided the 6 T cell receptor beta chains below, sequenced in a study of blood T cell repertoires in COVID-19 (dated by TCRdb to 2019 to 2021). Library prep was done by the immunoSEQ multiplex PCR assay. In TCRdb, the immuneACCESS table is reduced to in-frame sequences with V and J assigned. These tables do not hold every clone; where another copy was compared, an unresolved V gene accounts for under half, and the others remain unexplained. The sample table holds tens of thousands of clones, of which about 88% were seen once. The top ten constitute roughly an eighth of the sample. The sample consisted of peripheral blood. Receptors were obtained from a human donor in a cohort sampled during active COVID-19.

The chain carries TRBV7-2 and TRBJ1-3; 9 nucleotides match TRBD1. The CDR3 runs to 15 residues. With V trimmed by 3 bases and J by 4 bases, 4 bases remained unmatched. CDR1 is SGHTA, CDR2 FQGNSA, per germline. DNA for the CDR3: TGTGCCAGCAGCTTCGGGACAGGGAAGGGAAACACCATATATTTT. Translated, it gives CASSFGTGKGNTIYF.

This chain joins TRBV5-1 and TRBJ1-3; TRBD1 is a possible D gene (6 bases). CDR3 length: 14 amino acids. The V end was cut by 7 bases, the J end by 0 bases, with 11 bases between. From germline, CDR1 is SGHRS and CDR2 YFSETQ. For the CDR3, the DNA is TGCGCCAGCTCAGGGGCAAGCTCTGGAAACACCATATATTTT. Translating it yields CASSGASSGNTIYF.

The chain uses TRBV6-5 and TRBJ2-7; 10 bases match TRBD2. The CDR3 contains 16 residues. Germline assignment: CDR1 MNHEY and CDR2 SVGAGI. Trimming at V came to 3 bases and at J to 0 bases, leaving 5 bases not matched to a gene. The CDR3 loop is CASSYPAGGISYEQYF. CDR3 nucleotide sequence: TGTGCCAGCAGTTATCCAGCGGGGGGGATCTCCTACGAGCAGTACTTC.

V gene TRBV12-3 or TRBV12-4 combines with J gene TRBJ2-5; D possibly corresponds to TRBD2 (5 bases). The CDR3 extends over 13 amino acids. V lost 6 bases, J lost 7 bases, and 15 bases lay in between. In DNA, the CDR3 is TGTGCCAGCAGCCAAACTAGGTCAGGGACCCAGTACTTC. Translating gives CASSQTRSGTQYF.

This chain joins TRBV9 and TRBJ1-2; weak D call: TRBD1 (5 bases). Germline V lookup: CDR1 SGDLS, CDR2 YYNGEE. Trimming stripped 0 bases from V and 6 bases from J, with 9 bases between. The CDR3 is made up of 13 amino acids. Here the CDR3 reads CASSVAGSHGYTF. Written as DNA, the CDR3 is TGTGCCAGCAGCGTAGCAGGGTCCCATGGCTACACCTTC.

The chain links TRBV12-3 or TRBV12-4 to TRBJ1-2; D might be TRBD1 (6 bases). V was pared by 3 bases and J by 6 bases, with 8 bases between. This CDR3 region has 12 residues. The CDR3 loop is CASSFPGDGYTF. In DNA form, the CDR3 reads TGTGCCAGCAGTTTTCCAGGGGATGGCTACACCTTC.